The 29 T cell receptor beta chains below all came from one sample that was sequenced in a study of graft-versus-host responses after intestinal transplantation. These receptors have no identified antigens. Profiling relied on immunoSEQ multiplex PCR, and the TCRdb table lists in-frame clones only, not all of them. The profile shows 65,000 to 90,000 clones, around 93% of them singletons. Sequenced here: unstimulated CD8+ T cells sorted from spleen or lymph node cells, sampled before transplant. The receptors originated from a human donor who was the organ donor for an intestinal transplant.

The chain is built from TRBV30 and TRBJ2-7; D unresolved. The CDR3 spans 13 residues. Trimming took off 4 bases at V and 4 bases at J, with 14 bases between the two ends. Germline CDR1 and CDR2: GTSNPN and SVGIG (reference sequence). The CDR3 DNA reads as TGTGCCTGGACGAACCCGCGGCAATACGAGCAGTACTTC. Its translation: CAWTNPRQYEQYF.

The rearrangement links TRBV7-9 to TRBJ2-5; TRBD1 is a possible D gene (6 bases). CDR1 is SEHNR and CDR2 is FQNEAQ in the germline V gene (reference sequence). This CDR3 spans 13 amino acids. The V end was cut by 4 bases, the J end by 5 bases, with 11 bases between. Here the CDR3 reads CASSCRGCETQYF. As DNA, the CDR3 is TGTGCCAGCAGCTGCAGGGGATGTGAGACCCAGTACTTC.

The CDR3 reads CASSVVGLGRENTEAFF. CDR3 nucleotide sequence: TGTGCCAGCAGCGTAGTGGGGCTGGGGCGGGAGAACACTGAAGCTTTCTTT. This chain joins TRBV9 and TRBJ1-1; D is possibly TRBD1 (5 bases). The ends were cut back, 0 bases at V and 1 base at J, with 16 bases in the middle. The CDR3 is 17 residues long. Per the germline V gene, CDR1 is SGDLS and CDR2 is YYNGEE.

This chain connects TRBV5-8 to TRBJ1-1; tentative D call: TRBD1 (6 bases). This CDR3 has 15 residues. V lost 2 bases, J lost 0 bases, and 11 bases lay in between. CDR1 and CDR2 (germline): SGHTS, YDEGEE. For the CDR3, the DNA is TGTGCCAGCAGCTTAGGGACAACCATGAACACTGAAGCTTTCTTT. Its protein is CASSLGTTMNTEAFF.

The V call is TRBV7-3, the J call TRBJ2-1; the match to TRBD2 covers 11 bases. V lost 5 bases to trimming and J lost 10 bases; unmatched junction nucleotides: 7. From germline, CDR1 is SGHTA and CDR2 FQGTGA. This CDR3 has 14 residues. CDR3 DNA sequence: TGTGCCAGCAGCCTCTCGACTAGCGGGGTCGAGCAGTTCTTC. Its translation is CASSLSTSGVEQFF.

This clone turned up a few times. The chain has TRBV12-2 and TRBJ2-1; TRBD2 is the table's D call, not checked against the DNA. TRBV12-2 is designated a pseudogene. The CDR3 has 11 residues. The CDR3 DNA reads TGTGCAAGTCGCTTGGGCGGGTGGCAGTTCTTC. Translating gives CASRLGGWQFF.

V and J are TRBV27 and TRBJ2-1, with D perhaps matching TRBD1 (6 bases). Germline V gene lookup returns CDR1 MNHEY and CDR2 SMNVEV (reference sequence). This CDR3 is 15 amino acids long. Trimming shortened V by 6 bases and J by 2 bases, and 14 bases separated the two germline ends. CDR3: CASSLDSRAYNEQFF. The CDR3 nucleotides read TGTGCCAGCAGCCTGGACAGTCGGGCCTACAATGAGCAGTTCTTC.

The gene calls are TRBV28 and TRBJ2-5, with 9 bases that match TRBD2. CDR1 and CDR2 from the germline V gene are MDHEN and SYDVKM. V lost 3 bases, J lost 4 bases, and 3 bases stayed unmatched. CDR3 length: 14 residues. CDR3 DNA sequence: TGTGCCAGCAGTTTTGCGGGGGGGGGAGAGACCCAGTACTTC. Translating gives CASSFAGGGETQYF.

The table lists this clone with a count of one. The gene calls are TRBV5-4 and TRBJ2-7; tentatively, D is TRBD1 (6 bases). V was pared by 7 bases and J by 3 bases, with 11 bases between. Germline lookup yields CDR1 SGHNT and CDR2 YYREEE (reference sequence). This CDR3 contains 12 residues. The CDR3 region has the DNA TGTGCCAGCGGACCACAGGGCTACGAGCAGTACTTC. Its protein is CASGPQGYEQYF.

This chain joins TRBV4-1 and TRBJ2-7; TRBD1 might be the D (6 bases). Germline CDR1 and CDR2: MGHRA and YSYEKL. This CDR3 comprises 14 residues. Trimming took 1 base from V and 2 from J, leaving 9 bases between them. CDR3 bases: TGCGCCAGCAGCCAAGTGACAGGCACCTACGAGCAGTACTTC. Its translation: CASSQVTGTYEQYF.

The V call is TRBV4-2, the J call TRBJ1-1; D is possibly TRBD1 (6 bases). This CDR3 spans 15 amino acids. Per the germline V gene, CDR1 is LGHNA and CDR2 is YNFKEQ. V lost 3 bases and J lost 3, with 14 bases in between. This CDR3 is CASSQVGGGDTEAFF. CDR3 bases: TGTGCCAGCAGCCAGGTAGGGGGAGGGGACACTGAAGCTTTCTTT.

J is TRBJ1-2 and V is TRBV7-8; 8 nucleotides align to TRBD1. V lost 3 bases, J lost 8 bases, and 8 bases stayed unmatched. Germline V lookup: CDR1 SGHVS, CDR2 FQNEAQ. The CDR3 runs 14 residues. DNA for the CDR3: TGTGCCAGCAGCTTGACGACAGGGGTGGACGGCTACACCTTC. Translated: CASSLTTGVDGYTF. The complete variable domain, with remaining parts taken from reference TRBV7-8 and TRBJ1-2, reads GAGVSQSPRYKVAKRGQDVALRCDPISGHVSLFWYQQALGQGPEFLTYFQNEAQLDKSGLPSDRFFAERPEGSVSTLKIQRTQQEDSAVYLCASSLTTGVDGYTFGSGTRLTVV.

The gene calls are TRBV13 and TRBJ2-3; D is perhaps TRBD2 (6 bases). Trimming cost V 5 bases and J 6 bases, with 12 bases left between them. This CDR3 contains 13 residues. Per germline, CDR1 PRHDT and CDR2 FYEKMQ (reference sequence). In DNA form, the CDR3 reads TGTGCCAGCAGCCCCCCCGCGGGGGATACGCAGTATTTT. It translates to CASSPPAGDTQYF. The full variable domain, its missing parts supplied by reference TRBV13 and TRBJ2-3, is AAGVIQSPRHLIKEKRETATLKCYPIPRHDTVYWYQQGPGQDPQFLISFYEKMQSDKGSIPDRFSAQQFSDYHSELNMSSLELGDSALYFCASSPPAGDTQYFGPGTRLTVL.

The rearrangement links TRBV7-2 to TRBJ2-5; D possibly corresponds to TRBD2 (6 bases). The J call is doubtful: the DNA matches TRBJ2-7 better. The CDR3 is made up of 13 amino acids. CDR1 SGHTA and CDR2 FQGNSA come from the germline V gene. Here the CDR3 DNA reads TGTGCCAGCAGCCATGTGACTAGTAGCGAGCAGTACTTC. Its translation is CASSHVTSSEQYF.

This clone was detected only a few times. The chain uses TRBV7-9 and TRBJ1-1, with TRBD1 as a possible D gene (6 bases). The V gene lost 5 bases and the J gene lost 5 bases, with 12 bases spanning the gap. CDR3 length: 13 amino acids. Germline-derived CDR1 and CDR2 are SEHNR and FQNEAQ (reference sequence). This CDR3 reads CASSLQGWTEAFF. The CDR3 bases are TGTGCCAGCAGCCTTCAGGGGTGGACTGAAGCTTTCTTT.

The chain has TRBV6-5 and TRBJ2-1; D is uncertain. Per germline, CDR1 MNHEY and CDR2 SVGAGI. CDR3 length equals 14 residues. The ends were cut back, 0 bases at V and 8 bases at J, with 11 bases in the middle. CDR3 loop: CASSYSTDLDEQFF. Here the CDR3 DNA reads TGTGCCAGCAGTTACTCAACTGATCTCGATGAGCAGTTCTTC.

Concerning this clone: A read error may account for a junction end that differs from germline. V gene TRBV6-5 combines with J gene TRBJ2-2; 7 bases align to TRBD2. This CDR3 region has 14 residues. Germline CDR1 reads MNHEY; CDR2 reads SVGAGI. As DNA, the CDR3 is TGCCAGTTAGGTGGCGGGGGTTCCACCGGGGAGCTGTTTTTT. This translates into CQLGGGGSTGELFF.

The V and J genes are TRBV5-1 and TRBJ2-7, with TRBD1 identical over 7 bases. The CDR3 has 15 amino acids. J lost 6 bases, V lost 0 bases, and 9 bases had no gene match. The V gene's germline CDR1 is SGHRS and CDR2 YFSETQ. The CDR3 protein is CASSLDGTAPLEQYF. The CDR3 DNA follows: TGCGCCAGCAGCTTGGACGGGACAGCCCCCCTCGAGCAGTACTTC.

This chain uses TRBV7-9 with TRBJ2-3, with 9 bases fitting TRBD1. The CDR3 length is 14 residues. J gave up 6 bases and V 5 bases, and 6 bases lay outside the gene matches. Germline CDR1 is SEHNR and CDR2 is FQNEAQ (reference sequence). The CDR3 sequence: CASSPGTGMDTQYF. The CDR3 DNA sequence: TGTGCCAGCAGCCCTGGGACAGGGATGGATACGCAGTATTTT.

V gene TRBV18 combines with J gene TRBJ2-1; D may be TRBD1 (6 bases). V lost 4 bases and J lost 4, with 11 bases in between. The germline V gene encodes CDR1 KGHSH and CDR2 LQKENI. The CDR3 is 14 amino acids. The CDR3 spells CASSLRTAYNEQFF. In DNA form, the CDR3 reads TGTGCCAGCTCACTCAGGACAGCATACAATGAGCAGTTCTTC. Combining the CDR3 with reference TRBV18 and TRBJ2-1 gives the whole variable domain NAGVMQNPRHLVRRRGQEARLRCSPMKGHSHVYWYRQLPEEGLKFMVYLQKENIIDESGMPKERFSAEFPKEGPSILRIQQVVRGDSAAYFCASSLRTAYNEQFFGPGTRLTVL.

The chain employs TRBV9 and TRBJ2-3, with TRBD2 matching over 7 bases. CDR3 length: 15 residues. V was clipped by 4 bases and J by 0 bases; unmatched bases: 5. Germline assignment: CDR1 SGDLS and CDR2 YYNGEE. The CDR3 nucleotides read TGTGCCAGCAGCCCAAGCGGGACTAGCACAGATACGCAGTATTTT. Its translation is CASSPSGTSTDTQYF.

The chain uses TRBV6-1 and TRBJ1-2; 7 bases agree with TRBD1. From germline, CDR1 is MNHNS and CDR2 SASEGT. CDR3 size: 13 residues. Trimming removed 7 bases from V and 6 bases from J; junction bases left unmatched: 8. CDR3 DNA: TGTGCCAGCACCAGACAGGGTTATGATGGCTACACCTTC. This sequence encodes CASTRQGYDGYTF.

This clone was picked up one time. The chain recombines TRBV5-6 with TRBJ1-2, with 7 bases identical to TRBD1. Trimming cost V 3 bases and J 4 bases; bases outside gene matches: 9. Germline lookup yields CDR1 SGHDT and CDR2 YYEEEE. The length of the CDR3 is 15 residues. The CDR3 region is CASSWERDRLYGYTF. CDR3 DNA: TGTGCCAGCAGCTGGGAACGGGACAGACTCTATGGCTACACCTTC. Full variable domain (rest looked up from reference TRBV5-6 and TRBJ1-2): DAGVTQSPTHLIKTRGQQVTLRCSPKSGHDTVSWYQQALGQGPQFIFQYYEEEERQRGNFPDRFSGHQFPNYSSELNVNALLLGDSALYLCASSWERDRLYGYTFGSGTRLTVV.

The rearrangement joins TRBV6-4 to TRBJ2-3; D ambiguous. CDR3 length equals 13 residues. The V gene's germline CDR1 is MRHNA and CDR2 SNTAGT. Trimming cost V 2 bases and J 4 bases, with 7 bases left between them. This chain's CDR3 is CASSDVVSDTQYF. CDR3 coding DNA: TGTGCCAGCAGTGACGTCGTTTCAGATACGCAGTATTTT.

V gene TRBV27 combines with J gene TRBJ2-3, with a weak D call TRBD1 (5 bases). CDR1 and CDR2 (germline): MNHEY, SMNVEV (reference sequence). The CDR3 runs to 14 residues. V shed 10 bases and J shed 4 bases, with 18 bases lying between them. The CDR3, as DNA: TGTGCCACCCAGTGGTCAGGGTACGCAGATACGCAGTATTTT. It yields the protein CATQWSGYADTQYF.

This clone was recorded once. This chain connects TRBV6-6 to TRBJ1-3; 8 nucleotides agree with TRBD1. Germline CDR1 reads MNHNY; CDR2 reads SVGAGI (reference sequence). V lost 6 bases to trimming and J lost 2 bases; unmatched junction nucleotides: 9. This CDR3 is built from 16 residues. The CDR3 region is CASSSDRGQPGNTIYF. DNA of the CDR3: TGTGCCAGCAGCTCCGACAGGGGTCAACCTGGAAACACCATATATTTT.

V gene TRBV5-6 combines with J gene TRBJ1-2; 8 nucleotides align to TRBD1. The CDR3 runs to 14 residues. CDR1 SGHDT and CDR2 YYEEEE come from the germline V gene. Losses at the gene ends were 2 bases for V and 5 bases for J; bases not matched to a gene: 5. The CDR3 DNA sequence: TGTGCCAGCAGCTTCGGGACAGGAATATATGGCTACACCTTC. Translation: CASSFGTGIYGYTF.

This sequence joins TRBV28 and TRBJ2-7; TRBD1 is a possible D gene (6 bases). The CDR3 is 13 amino acids. The germline CDR1 and CDR2 sequences are MDHEN and SYDVKM. The V and J ends lost 2 bases and 3 bases respectively, with 8 bases between them. The CDR3 is CASSLTGRYEQYF. The DNA of the CDR3 is TGTGCCAGCAGTTTAACAGGGCGCTACGAGCAGTACTTC.

This clone has just a few counts. The V call is TRBV9, the J call TRBJ2-7; the D is unclear. This CDR3 spans 14 amino acids. Germline CDR1 is SGDLS and CDR2 is YYNGEE. The germline V and J ends were trimmed by 0 bases and 5 bases, with 12 bases remaining between them. The CDR3 coding sequence is TGTGCCAGCAGCGTAGACGGTTCAGGCGACGAGCAGTACTTC. Translation gives CASSVDGSGDEQYF. Together with reference TRBV9 and TRBJ2-7, the CDR3 gives the full variable domain: DSGVTQTPKHLITATGQRVTLRCSPRSGDLSVYWYQQSLDQGLQFLIQYYNGEERAKGNILERFSAQQFPDLHSELNLSSLELGDSALYFCASSVDGSGDEQYFGPGTRLTVT.